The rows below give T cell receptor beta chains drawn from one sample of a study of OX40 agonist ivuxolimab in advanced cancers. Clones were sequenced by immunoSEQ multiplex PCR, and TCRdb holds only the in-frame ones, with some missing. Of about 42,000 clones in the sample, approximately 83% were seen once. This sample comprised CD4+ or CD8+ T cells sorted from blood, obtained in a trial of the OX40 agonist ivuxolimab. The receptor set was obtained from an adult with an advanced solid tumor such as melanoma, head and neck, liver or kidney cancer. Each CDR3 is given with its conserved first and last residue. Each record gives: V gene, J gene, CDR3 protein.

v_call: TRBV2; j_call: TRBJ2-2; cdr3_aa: CASSESPPGGRIGELFF
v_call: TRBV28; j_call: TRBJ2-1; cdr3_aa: CASSPHPRSDEQFF
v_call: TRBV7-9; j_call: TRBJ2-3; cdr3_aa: CASSHLRDSSTDTQYF
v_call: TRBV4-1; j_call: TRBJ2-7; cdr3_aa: CASSQAGLLNEQYF
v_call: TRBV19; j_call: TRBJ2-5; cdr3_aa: CASSWDVLQETQYF
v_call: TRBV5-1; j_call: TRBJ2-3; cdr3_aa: CASSFGDSGTDTQYF
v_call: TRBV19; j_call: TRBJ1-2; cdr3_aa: CASRALGTADGYTF
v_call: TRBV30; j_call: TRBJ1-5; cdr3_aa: CAWGTGMTNQPQHF
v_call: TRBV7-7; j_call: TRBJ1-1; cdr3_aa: CASREGWGEAFF
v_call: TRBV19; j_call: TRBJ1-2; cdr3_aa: CASSTYHTGHGYTF
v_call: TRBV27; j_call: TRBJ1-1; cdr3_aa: CASLQGQGALGTEAFF
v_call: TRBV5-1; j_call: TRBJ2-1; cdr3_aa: CASRQWYGSGGYNEQFF
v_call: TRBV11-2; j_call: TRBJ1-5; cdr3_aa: CASSLVAGNSNQPQHF
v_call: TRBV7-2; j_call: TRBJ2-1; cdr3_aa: CASTLQGMAYEQFF
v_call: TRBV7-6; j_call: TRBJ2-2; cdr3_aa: CASSLAGSEGRSTGELFF
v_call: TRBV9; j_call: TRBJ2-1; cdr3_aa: CASGPGNEQFF
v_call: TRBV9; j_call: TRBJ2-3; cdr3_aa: CASSVQRGGSTDTQYF
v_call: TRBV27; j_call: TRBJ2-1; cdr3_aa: CASSLYNEQFF
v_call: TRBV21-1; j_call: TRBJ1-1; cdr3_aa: CASSNDGGEAFF
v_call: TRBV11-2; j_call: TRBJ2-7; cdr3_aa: CASSWRGGRSTYEQYF
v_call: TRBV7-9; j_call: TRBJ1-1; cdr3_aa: CASSLGLGMNTEAFF
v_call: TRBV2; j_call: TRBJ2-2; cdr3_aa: CASSGPGQGNTGELFF
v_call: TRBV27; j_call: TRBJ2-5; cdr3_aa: CASSPGTGVGETQYF
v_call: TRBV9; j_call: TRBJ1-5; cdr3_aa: CASSVGSQSNQPQHF
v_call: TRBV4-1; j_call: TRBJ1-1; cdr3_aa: CASSHRHTEAFF
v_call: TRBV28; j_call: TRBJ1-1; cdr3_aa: CASSFAPHTGWNTEAFF
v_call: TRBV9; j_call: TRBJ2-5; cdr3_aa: CASSTDSGGAETQYF